This passage covers 25 T cell receptor beta chains from one sample sequenced in a study of blood T cell repertoires in COVID-19 (dated by TCRdb to the early 2020s). The protocol used for the library was the immunoSEQ multiplex PCR assay. TCRdb provides this immuneACCESS table in a form limited to in-frame rearrangements. Some clones are lacking; in checked studies, under half of them reflect an unresolved V gene, and why the rest are absent is not known. The sample profile shows 500,000 to 600,000 clones; roughly 91% of them were found once. 7.8% of the sample lies in the top ten. Sequencing was carried out using peripheral blood. The receptors were sampled from a woman aged 45-59 years with COVID-19, enrolled during active disease.

The J gene is TRBJ2-3, the V gene TRBV7-6; 9 positions match TRBD2. J was trimmed by 5 bases and V by 6 bases; bases with no gene match: 9. Germline assignment: CDR1 SGHVS and CDR2 FNYEAQ. The CDR3 loop spans 15 amino acids. The DNA of the CDR3 is TGTGCCAGCAGGGAGACTAGCGGCTATAGAGATACGCAGTATTTT. This codes for CASRETSGYRDTQYF.

The chain uses TRBV9 and TRBJ2-7, with 9 nucleotides matching TRBD1. After removal of 4 bases from V and 2 bases from J, the junction contained 4 bases not matched to a gene. CDR1 is SGDLS, CDR2 YYNGEE, per germline. The CDR3 loop spans 14 amino acids. The CDR3 nucleotides read TGTGCCAGCAGCCCCCGGGACAGGGCCTACGAGCAGTACTTC. It codes for CASSPRDRAYEQYF.

V and J are TRBV27 and TRBJ1-6; the D gene is possibly TRBD1 (6 bases). Germline CDR1 MNHEY, CDR2 SMNVEV (reference sequence). The CDR3 runs to 15 residues. Trimming took off 8 bases at V and 9 bases at J, with 20 bases between the two ends. DNA of the CDR3: TGTGCCAGCCTTAAATTAACAGGGAAGCCTTCACCCCTCCACTTT. Amino acid sequence: CASLKLTGKPSPLHF.

The chain uses TRBV3-1 (or the pseudogene TRBV3-2) and TRBJ1-5; 8 nucleotides agree with TRBD1. Germline lookup yields CDR1 LGHDT and CDR2 YNNKEL (reference sequence). J was trimmed by 2 bases and V by 3 bases; bases with no gene match: 6. The CDR3 covers 16 residues. The CDR3 DNA sequence: TGTGCCAGCAGCCAGTCAGGGGGCGCGGGCAATCAGCCCCAGCATTTT. This codes for CASSQSGGAGNQPQHF.

The gene calls are TRBV12-5 and TRBJ1-5; 7 bases agree with TRBD1. Germline V gives CDR1 LGHNT, CDR2 FRNRAP. This CDR3 comprises 16 residues. The V segment lost 7 bases and the J segment 4 bases; nucleotides outside the gene matches: 13. The CDR3 DNA reads TGTGCTAGTGTAAGGGGACAGCTAACTTTAAATCAGCCCCAGCATTTT. This sequence encodes CASVRGQLTLNQPQHF. Full variable domain (remainder filled in from reference TRBV12-5 and TRBJ1-5): DARVTQTPRHKVTEMGQEVTMRCQPILGHNTVFWYRQTMMQGLELLAYFRNRAPLDDSGMPKDRFSAEMPDATLATLKIQPSEPRDSAVYFCASVRGQLTLNQPQHFGDGTRLSIL.

This clone was picked up one time. This could be a read error, since a much larger clone is one nucleotide away. The chain employs TRBV7-2 and TRBJ1-1; tentative D call: TRBD1 (5 bases). The CDR3 loop spans 13 amino acids. Per the germline V gene, CDR1 is SGHTA and CDR2 is FQGNSA. V was cut by 4 bases and J by 1 base, with 7 bases left in between. CDR3 region: CASSSQGNTEAFF. The CDR3 DNA reads as TGTGCCAGCAGCTCCCAGGGGAACACTGAAGCTTTCTTT.

This clone was picked up one time. The chain couples TRBV28 to TRBJ2-1, with 10 bases fitting TRBD2. Per germline, CDR1 MDHEN and CDR2 SYDVKM. The CDR3 sequence is 14 residues long. The V segment lost 5 bases and the J segment 6 bases; nucleotides outside the gene matches: 4. The CDR3 DNA reads as TGTGCCAGCAGTCTAGCGGGGGACCTCAATGAGCAGTTCTTC. Protein product: CASSLAGDLNEQFF. Looking up the rest from reference TRBV28 and TRBJ2-1 gives the full variable domain: DVKVTQSSRYLVKRTGEKVFLECVQDMDHENMFWYRQDPGLGLRLIYFSYDVKMKEKGDIPEGYSVSREKKERFSLILESASTNQTSMYLCASSLAGDLNEQFFGPGTRLTVL.

The chain recombines TRBV9 with TRBJ2-7; no clear D gene. V lost 0 bases to trimming and J lost 2 bases, with 9 bases between them. CDR3 size: 14 residues. Germline CDR1 reads SGDLS; CDR2 reads YYNGEE. The CDR3 is CASSVDRSPYEQYF. The DNA of the CDR3 is TGTGCCAGCAGCGTAGATCGTTCCCCCTACGAGCAGTACTTC.

This clone was seen just once. The V and J genes are TRBV5-4 and TRBJ2-7; D is perhaps TRBD1 (5 bases). CDR3 length: 15 residues. From germline, CDR1 is SGHNT and CDR2 YYREEE (reference sequence). Trimming left V 4 bases short and J 2 bases short, with 16 bases between. CDR3 residues: CASSPRKQAPYEQYF. The CDR3 DNA reads as TGTGCCAGCAGCCCCCGGAAACAGGCCCCCTACGAGCAGTACTTC.

The rearrangement joins TRBV7-8 to TRBJ1-1, with D hard to call. With 1 base removed from V and 4 bases from J, the gap between germline ends came to 25 bases. The CDR3 is 19 residues long. Germline loops: CDR1 SGHVS, CDR2 FQNEAQ. For the CDR3, the DNA is TGTGCCAGCAGCTTAGTATCGGTCGGGATCTCATTCCTCGGCACTGAAGCTTTCTTT. This encodes CASSLVSVGISFLGTEAFF.

DNA of the CDR3: TGTGCCAGCAGCCACGGGACAGGACTCCAAGAGACCCAGTACTTC. Protein product: CASSHGTGLQETQYF. The chain is built from TRBV5-6 and TRBJ2-5; TRBD1 aligns across 8 bases. With V trimmed by 4 bases and J by 1 base, 6 bases remained unmatched. This CDR3 is 15 amino acids long. Germline lookup yields CDR1 SGHDT and CDR2 YYEEEE.

The V call is TRBV5-8, the J call TRBJ2-7; D might be TRBD1 (6 bases). Trimming left V 5 bases short and J 3 bases short, with 12 bases between. CDR3 length: 13 residues. The germline gives CDR1 SGHTS, CDR2 YDEGEE. The CDR3 sequence: CASRTRGFYEQYF. For the CDR3, the DNA is TGTGCCAGCAGGACCAGGGGTTTCTACGAGCAGTACTTC. Full variable domain (outside the CDR3, taken from reference TRBV5-8 and TRBJ2-7): EAGVTQSPTHLIKTRGQQATLRCSPISGHTSVYWYQQALGLGLQFLLWYDEGEERNRGNFPPRFSGRQFPNYSSELNVNALELEDSALYLCASRTRGFYEQYFGPGTRLTVT.

The chain links TRBV6-5 to TRBJ1-1, with D perhaps TRBD1 (5 bases). The CDR3 runs to 13 residues. The V gene lost 10 bases and the J gene lost 1 base, with 13 bases spanning the gap. Germline CDR1 reads MNHEY; CDR2 reads SVGAGI. The CDR3 protein is CATSGGENTEAFF. CDR3 sequence (DNA): TGTGCCACCTCGGGGGGGGAGAACACTGAAGCTTTCTTT.

The chain carries TRBV6-5 and TRBJ1-1; D is undetermined. Germline V lookup: CDR1 MNHEY, CDR2 SVGAGI. This CDR3 has 12 residues. Trimming pared 3 bases from V and 0 bases from J, leaving 2 bases between. The CDR3 region is CASSYMNTEAFF. The CDR3 nucleotides read TGTGCCAGCAGTTATATGAACACTGAAGCTTTCTTT.

V is TRBV4-1 and J is TRBJ1-5; D gene uncertain. CDR1 and CDR2 (germline): MGHRA, YSYEKL. The CDR3 totals 19 residues. V lost 1 base to trimming and J lost 1 base, with 20 bases between them. CDR3 in amino acids: CASSQGPGSRAWSNQPQHF. DNA of the CDR3: TGCGCCAGCAGCCAAGGTCCCGGGTCCCGTGCTTGGAGCAATCAGCCCCAGCATTTT.

This clone was seen a single time. The chain joins TRBV9 to TRBJ1-2, with TRBD1 matching 7 bases. The length of the CDR3 is 16 residues. The J segment lost 3 bases and the V segment lost 3 bases, leaving 11 bases of the junction unmatched. In germline, CDR1 is SGDLS, CDR2 YYNGEE. CDR3 bases: TGTGCCAGCAGCGGATACCGGGACAGTGGGTACTATGGCTACACCTTC. Its protein is CASSGYRDSGYYGYTF.

CDR3 sequence reads: CASSAYRAPGNTIYF. CDR3 DNA: TGTGCCAGCAGCGCCTACAGGGCTCCTGGAAACACCATATATTTT. V is TRBV11-1 and J is TRBJ1-3; a possible D gene is TRBD1 (6 bases). Germline CDR1 SGHAT, CDR2 FQDESV (reference sequence). V dropped 5 bases and J dropped 2 bases, with 13 bases sitting between them. The CDR3 spans 15 residues.

This clone has just a few counts. The CDR3, as DNA: TGCGCCAGCAGCCAACAGACCGGGGAACAAGAGACCCAGTACTTC. Protein sequence: CASSQQTGEQETQYF. The rearrangement uses TRBV5-1 and TRBJ2-5, with D possibly matching TRBD2 (5 bases). Looked up from germline, CDR1 is SGHRS and CDR2 is YFSETQ. The CDR3 sequence is 15 residues long. Trimming took off 4 bases at V and 2 bases at J, with 15 bases between the two ends. The complete variable domain, with remaining parts taken from reference TRBV5-1 and TRBJ2-5, reads KAGVTQTPRYLIKTRGQQVTLSCSPISGHRSVSWYQQTPGQGLQFLFEYFSETQRNKGNFPGRFSGRQFSNSRSEMNVSTLELGDSALYLCASSQQTGEQETQYFGPGTRLLVL.

DNA of the CDR3: TGCGCCAGCAAGACTAGCGGGGTCGTCGAGACCCAGTACTTC. Amino acid sequence: CASKTSGVVETQYF. The rearrangement joins TRBV10-2 to TRBJ2-5; TRBD2 agrees at 11 bases. Trimming cost V 7 bases and J 5 bases; bases outside gene matches: 6. Looked up from germline, CDR1 is WSHSY and CDR2 is SAAADI. CDR3 length: 14 amino acids.

The chain employs TRBV4-1 and TRBJ2-7; 7 positions match TRBD1. CDR1 MGHRA and CDR2 YSYEKL come from the germline V gene. The CDR3 length is 16 residues. Trimming at V came to 0 bases and at J to 2 bases, leaving 7 bases not matched to a gene. Here the CDR3 DNA reads TGCGCCAGCAGCCAAGATTTAGGACAGGAAACCTACGAGCAGTACTTC. Protein: CASSQDLGQETYEQYF.

The chain links TRBV5-1 to TRBJ2-2; D might be TRBD1 (6 bases). CDR3 length: 16 residues. V was cut by 7 bases and J by 0 bases, with 16 bases left in between. Looked up from germline, CDR1 is SGHRS and CDR2 is YFSETQ. The DNA of the CDR3 is TGCGCCAGCGGCCCTAGGGGGATCTCGAACACCGGGGAGCTGTTTTTT. Translating gives CASGPRGISNTGELFF.

The chain links TRBV25-1 to TRBJ2-7, with a tentative D call TRBD2 (5 bases). The CDR3 runs 15 residues. The germline CDR1 and CDR2 sequences are MGHDK and SYGVNS. The V and J ends lost 1 base and 7 bases respectively, with 17 bases between them. CDR3 bases: TGTGCCAGCAGTGAATTTCGTGGCAGGCCGGGGGAGCAGTACTTC. It specifies CASSEFRGRPGEQYF.

The chain couples TRBV6-2 or TRBV6-3 to TRBJ2-1, with TRBD1 as a possible D gene (5 bases). Germline V CDR1 and CDR2: MNHEY, SVGEGT. Trimming took off 5 bases at V and 2 bases at J, with 13 bases between the two ends. The CDR3 runs to 15 residues. The CDR3 nucleotides read TGTGCCAGCAGTCAGCAGGGTATCCCCTACAATGAGCAGTTCTTC. Translated, it gives CASSQQGIPYNEQFF.

The genes are TRBV27 and TRBJ1-4, with a weak D call TRBD1 (6 bases). Germline V gene lookup returns CDR1 MNHEY and CDR2 SMNVEV (reference sequence). The CDR3 length is 16 residues. The ends were cut back, 2 bases at V and 4 bases at J, with 14 bases in the middle. The CDR3 is CASSLVRGRNNEKLFF. In DNA form, the CDR3 reads TGTGCCAGCAGTTTAGTGCGGGGGCGTAATAATGAAAAACTGTTTTTT.

V and J are TRBV18 and TRBJ2-4, with TRBD1 identical over 10 bases. The ends lost 3 bases at V and 7 bases at J; junction bases unmatched: 9. The germline V gene has CDR1 KGHSH and CDR2 LQKENI. This CDR3 spans 16 amino acids. CDR3 sequence: CASSPDRGHRVNIQYF. CDR3 in DNA: TGTGCCAGCTCACCCGACAGGGGGCATCGTGTGAACATTCAGTACTTC.